This T cell receptor beta chain was obtained from a study of shared clonotypes between healthy human individuals. Study observations and caveats: Limited genetic and exposure-history diversity came from having few donors. Specimens sampled were limited to blood, with tissue repertoires likely differing.

Genomic DNA came from roughly 84 million PBMCs in unsorted samples. Turning to this clone: Its antigen remains unknown.

CDR1 and CDR2 from the germline V gene are SGHTA and FQGNSA. Trimming left V 6 bases short and J 4 bases short, with 12 bases between. The CDR3 is 14 amino acids. On ten immunoSEQ deep assay plates, unsorted PBMC DNA was sequenced. Measured with immunoSEQ multiplex PCR; TCRdb has only the in-frame clones, and not every one. The data hold some 490,000 clones, with 78% observed a single time. This TCR was recovered from a middle-aged woman in good health. Some clones in this sample may be carry-over from other donors' samples. Sequencing was done on a sample of PBMCs. This rearrangement joins TRBV7-2 to TRBJ2-2; TRBD2 is a possible D gene (5 bases). The CDR3 here is CASRLDQVTGELFF. The CDR3 nucleotides are TGTGCCAGCAGACTAGACCAGGTCACCGGGGAGCTGTTTTTT.